A single sample is the source of the 19 T cell receptor beta chains below, sequenced in a study of glioma-infiltrating T cells. Amplification of TCR alpha and beta CDR3 regions from RNA used iRepertoire nested multiplex PCR. TCRdb called the multiplex PCR reads again in MiXCR, with one record for every CDR3 protein. The data hold about 180,000 distinct CDR3 sequences, with more than 35% observed a single time. The sequenced sample was glioma tissue, nonneoplastic brain tissue, or PBMCs (not recorded which). Receptors originate from a human donor with low-grade glioma or glioblastoma, undergoing nonglioma brain surgery, or in good health (not recorded which).

The chain carries TRBV7-9 and TRBJ2-3, with 8 positions matching TRBD1. Germline CDR1 and CDR2: SEHNR and FQNEAQ (reference sequence). The CDR3 contains 16 residues. The V and J ends lost 5 bases and 5 bases, in that order; junction bases with no gene match: 12. The CDR3 loop reads CASSQRWAGGLDTQYF. The CDR3 region has the DNA TGTGCCAGCAGCCAAAGATGGGCAGGGGGCCTAGATACGCAGTATTTT.

Turning to this clonotype: A read error is possible here, since a much larger clone lies one base away. The chain has TRBV19 and TRBJ2-1; D gene uncertain. The length of the CDR3 is 15 residues. CDR1 LNHDA and CDR2 SQIVND come from the germline V gene (reference sequence). The CDR3 DNA reads as TGTGCCAGTAGTATTTTACTACACTCCTACGATGAGCAGTTCTTC. Translated, it gives CASSILLHSYDEQFF.

This chain uses TRBV15 with TRBJ1-6; D not resolved. CDR1 is LNHNV, CDR2 YYDKDF, per germline (reference sequence). V was trimmed by 5 bases and J by 14 bases, leaving 13 bases between them. The CDR3 covers 12 residues. DNA for the CDR3: TGTGCCACCAGCCGTGTCCTTCAATCCCTCCACTTT. It yields the protein CATSRVLQSLHF.

Details on this clonotype: One end of the junction is discordant with germline, which a read error may explain. The rearrangement uses TRBV4-1 and TRBJ2-1; D remains unclear. CDR1 and CDR2 from the germline V gene are MGHRA and YSYEKL. The CDR3 runs to 16 residues. CDR3 nucleotides: TGCGCCAGCAGCCAAGTAACAGAGAGCTCCTACGATGAGCAGTTCTTC. Translating gives CASSQVTESSYDEQFF.

This clonotype occurred a few times. The chain carries TRBV28 and TRBJ2-7, with TRBD1 identical over 7 bases. The V gene end was trimmed by 2 bases and the J gene end by 3 bases; junction bases not matched to a gene: 7. The CDR3 is made up of 15 amino acids. Germline loops: CDR1 MDHEN, CDR2 SYDVKM. This CDR3 reads CASSLQTGMSYEQYF. The CDR3 DNA is TGTGCCAGCAGTTTACAGACAGGGATGAGCTACGAGCAGTACTTC.

This clonotype was counted at least ten times. V usage is TRBV24-1 and J usage is TRBJ1-2, with D tentatively TRBD1 (6 bases). Germline assignment: CDR1 KGHDR and CDR2 SFDVKD. V lost 12 bases and J 4 bases, leaving 14 bases between the germline ends. The CDR3 loop spans 12 amino acids. In DNA, the CDR3 is TGTGCCGGACTTACAGGGACCTATGGCTACACCTTC. Its protein product is CAGLTGTYGYTF.

For this clonotype: At one end, the junction sequence differs from germline, possibly due to a read error. The genes are TRBV25-1 and TRBJ1-1; D unclear. The CDR3 sequence is 14 residues long. Germline V gene data show CDR1 as MGHDK and CDR2 as SYGVNS. The DNA for the CDR3 is TGTGCCAGCAGTGTATACGTTGTAGGAACTGAAGCTTACTTT. Translating it yields CASSVYVVGTEAYF. The full variable domain, its missing parts supplied by reference TRBV25-1 and TRBJ1-1, is EADIYQTPRYLVIGTGKKITLECSQTMGHDKMYWYQQDPGMELHLIHYSYGVNSTEKGDLSSESTVSRIRTEHFPLTLESARPSHTSQYLCASSVYVVGTEAYFGQGTRLTVV.

For this clonotype: A junction boundary mismatches the germline segment, possibly from a read error. The CDR3 DNA sequence: TGCGCCAGCGGTCTTGAGGGGTCCACGGGGATTGATGAAGCTTTCTTT. This sequence encodes CASGLEGSTGIDEAFF. The chain uses TRBV5-5 and TRBJ1-1, with D possibly matching TRBD1 (5 bases). Germline CDR1 is SGHKS and CDR2 is YYEKEE (reference sequence). The CDR3 loop spans 16 amino acids.

This clonotype appeared many times. The rearrangement joins TRBV6-1 to TRBJ1-3; TRBD1 aligns across 8 bases. Germline V CDR1 and CDR2: MNHNS, SASEGT. Losses at the gene ends were 5 bases for V and 4 bases for J; bases not matched to a gene: 4. This CDR3 contains 14 residues. CDR3 region: CASSQGASGNTIYF. The DNA for the CDR3 is TGTGCCAGCAGTCAGGGGGCTTCCGGAAACACCATATATTTT.

V is TRBV7-2 and J is TRBJ2-3; 7 bases line up with TRBD2. This CDR3 is built from 15 residues. The germline gives CDR1 SGHTA, CDR2 FQGNSA. V was pared by 5 bases and J by 2 bases, with 7 bases of the junction left unmatched. DNA for the CDR3: TGTGCCAGCAGCCCGACCAGCGGGAACACAGATACGCAGTATTTT. This encodes CASSPTSGNTDTQYF.

As regards this clonotype: A single base separates this from a much larger clone, so it may be a read error. The chain couples TRBV28 to TRBJ2-2; D is unresolved. Looked up from germline, CDR1 is MDHEN and CDR2 is SYDVKM. This CDR3 comprises 13 residues. With 6 bases removed from V and 5 bases from J, the gap between germline ends came to 10 bases. This CDR3 reads CASRLVWTGELFF. CDR3 sequence (DNA): TGTGCCAGCAGATTAGTGTGGACCGGGGAGCTGTTTTTT.

Notes on this clonotype: A read error may account for a junction end that differs from germline. This chain uses TRBV18 with TRBJ2-1, with 10 positions matching TRBD2. CDR3 length: 15 amino acids. Looked up from germline, CDR1 is KGHSH and CDR2 is LQKENI. In DNA form, the CDR3 reads TGTGCCAGCTCACCAGAAAGCGGGAGGGGGAATGAGCAGCTCTTC. Its translation: CASSPESGRGNEQLF.

A word on this clonotype: Germline is not matched at one junction end, which may reflect a read error. This chain links TRBV7-3 with TRBJ2-5, with TRBD2 matching over 7 bases. The CDR3 is made up of 13 amino acids. Germline assignment: CDR1 SGHTA and CDR2 FQGTGA. The CDR3 sequence is CASSLQEGGTQCF. The CDR3 coding sequence is TGTGCCAGCAGCTTACAAGAGGGAGGGACCCAGTGCTTC. Together with reference TRBV7-3 and TRBJ2-5, the CDR3 gives the full variable domain: GAGVSQTPSNKVTEKGKYVELRCDPISGHTALYWYRQSLGQGPEFLIYFQGTGAADDSGLPNDRFFAVRPEGSVSTLKIQRTERGDSAVYLCASSLQEGGTQCFGPGTRLLVL.

Comment on this clonotype: Being one base from a much bigger clone, this may be a read error. CDR3 bases: TGTGCCAGCAGTTTGCCACCGGGACAGGGATACGAGCAGTACTTC. It yields the protein CASSLPPGQGYEQYF. The chain has TRBV28 and TRBJ2-7, with 9 bases fitting TRBD1. In germline, CDR1 is MDHEN, CDR2 SYDVKM. The V and J ends lost 3 bases and 4 bases, in that order; junction bases with no gene match: 7. The CDR3 sequence is 15 residues long.

Worth noting for this clonotype: At one of its ends the junction is not consistent with the germline gene, which may arise from a read error. The chain joins TRBV27 to TRBJ2-1; 8 bases map to TRBD2. The CDR3 totals 16 residues. Germline V CDR1 and CDR2: MNHEY, SMNVEV (reference sequence). Here the CDR3 reads CASSFQGIAGNNEQFF. The CDR3, as DNA: TGTGCCAGCAGTTTCCAGGGAATAGCGGGGAACAACGAGCAGTTCTTC.

CDR3 bases: TGTGCCAGCTCACCTCCCAGGGGGCGCGGAAATGAAAAACTGTTTTTT. Translated: CASSPPRGRGNEKLFF. The chain employs TRBV18 and TRBJ1-4; 8 nucleotides align to TRBD1. CDR3 length: 16 residues. Germline assignment: CDR1 KGHSH and CDR2 LQKENI. J lost 5 bases, V lost 3 bases, and 8 bases had no gene match.

The J gene is TRBJ2-7, the V gene TRBV28, with a possible D match to TRBD2 (6 bases). This CDR3 has 15 amino acids. V lost 2 bases, J lost 2 bases, and 13 bases lay in between. Germline V lookup: CDR1 MDHEN, CDR2 SYDVKM. The CDR3 DNA reads as TGTGCCAGCAGTTTAATGGTAGCGGATACCTACGAGCAGTACTTC. This gives the protein CASSLMVADTYEQYF.

This clonotype was seen more than once but under ten times. The V and J genes are TRBV3-1 and TRBJ2-3; 11 positions agree with TRBD2. The ends lost 1 base at V and 4 bases at J; junction bases unmatched: 1. From germline, CDR1 is LGHDT and CDR2 YNNKEL (reference sequence). CDR3 length: 15 amino acids. Written as DNA, the CDR3 is TGTGCCAGCAGCCAAGTAGCGGGAGGGGCAGATACGCAGTATTTT. It specifies CASSQVAGGADTQYF.

This rearrangement joins TRBV4-1 to TRBJ2-3; D not certain. CDR1 is MGHRA and CDR2 is YSYEKL in the germline V gene. This CDR3 is 14 amino acids long. The V and J ends lost 2 bases and 5 bases respectively, with 11 bases between them. The chain's CDR3 is CASSQQESVDTQYF. The CDR3 DNA is TGCGCCAGCAGCCAACAGGAGTCGGTAGATACGCAGTATTTT.